The clone carrying this T cell receptor beta chain occurred many times. Combining iRepertoire HTBI primers with Arm-PCR of CDR3 regions, the authors built TCR beta libraries. Each CDR3 protein gets one entry after TCRdb re-called the multiplex PCR reads with MiXCR. The sample lists 360,000 or so distinct CDR3 sequences, 12% occurring once. This sample is drawn from a study of regulatory T cells in long-lasting Graves disease. The V end was cut by 2 bases, the J end by 6 bases, with 13 bases between. Germline V gives CDR1 ENHRY, CDR2 SYGVKD. The CDR3 is 14 amino acids. Time point given: newly diagnosed GD, antithyroid drugs for less than 3 months. Extracted PBMC RNA gave rise to the TCR library. These data were also filed under a second study, of T cells in Graves' hyperthyroidism and ophthalmopathy.

This chain links TRBV10-3 with TRBJ1-2; no definite D call. Source: peripheral blood mononuclear cells (PBMCs), taken at new diagnosis, from a patient treated with antithyroid drugs. This TCR was recovered from a woman younger than 30 with Graves disease. The CDR3 DNA sequence: TGTGCCATCAGTGAGCCCGACGTTTACAATGGCTACACCTTC. Amino acids: CAISEPDVYNGYTF.